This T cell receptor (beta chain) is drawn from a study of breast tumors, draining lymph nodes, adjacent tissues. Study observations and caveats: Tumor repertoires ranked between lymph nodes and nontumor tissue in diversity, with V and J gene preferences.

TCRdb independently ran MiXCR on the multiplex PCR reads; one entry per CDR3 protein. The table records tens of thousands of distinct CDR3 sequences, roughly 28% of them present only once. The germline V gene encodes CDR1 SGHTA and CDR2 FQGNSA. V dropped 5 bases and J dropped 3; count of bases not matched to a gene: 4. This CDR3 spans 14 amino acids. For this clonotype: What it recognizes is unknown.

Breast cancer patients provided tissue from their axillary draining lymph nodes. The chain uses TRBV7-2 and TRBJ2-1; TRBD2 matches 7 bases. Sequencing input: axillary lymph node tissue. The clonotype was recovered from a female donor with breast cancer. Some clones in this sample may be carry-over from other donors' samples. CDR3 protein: CASSPGLDYNEQFF. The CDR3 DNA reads TGTGCCAGCAGCCCAGGACTAGACTACAATGAGCAGTTCTTC.